This T cell receptor (beta chain) was recorded in a study of blood T cell repertoires in COVID-19. Across the whole study: Both acute and convalescent COVID-19 samples were obtained from the United States, Italy and Spain. PBMCs, B-cell-depleted T cells, or T cells provided the cDNA or gDNA that made up the material.

The Seattle patients, enrolled during active infection, were followed longitudinally. Germline V gives CDR1 MDHEN, CDR2 SYDVKM. CDR3 length: 16 residues. Trimming cost V 3 bases and J 3 bases; bases outside gene matches: 5. Authors' analysis steps: Reference gene primer amplification in the assay estimated nucleated cell counts. Data came from immunoSEQ multiplex PCR; TCRdb stores just in-frame clones and leaves some out. The V and J calls and clone size are taken from that table; D and trimming were inferred from the DNA. The sample contains some 120,000 clones, 70% to 75% of which appear only once. This receptor was obtained from a man older than 75 with COVID-19, enrolled during active disease. Sequenced material: peripheral blood. The chain links TRBV28 to TRBJ2-5; 12 bases map to TRBD1. CDR3 nucleotides: TGTGCCAGCAGTTTTCCCGGGACAGGGGGCGAAGAGACCCAGTACTTC. Its protein is CASSFPGTGGEETQYF. Using reference TRBV28 and TRBJ2-5 for the parts outside the CDR3, the full variable domain is DVKVTQSSRYLVKRTGEKVFLECVQDMDHENMFWYRQDPGLGLRLIYFSYDVKMKEKGDIPEGYSVSREKKERFSLILESASTNQTSMYLCASSFPGTGGEETQYFGPGTRLLVL.